The clone carrying this TCR beta chain is medium-sized by share. What it binds is unknown. Trimming pared 0 bases from V and 3 bases from J, leaving 10 bases between. The germline gives CDR1 SGDLS, CDR2 YYNGEE. The CDR3 has 14 amino acids. The treatment here: 10-day PBMC culture with coronavirus spike peptide pools or control peptides (ViraFEST assay). After culture for 9 to 10 days, isolation of CD4+ T cells was performed by negative selection. The entry originates in a study of vaccination and CD4 T cells after COVID-19. Study-wide results and caveats: Spike mono-reactivity was found in 304 of the 307 vaccine-specific clones identified in convalescent patients. Although the median of SARS-CoV-2-reactive clonotypes rose from around 20 to 38, the change was not significant.

Researchers used the Oncomine TCR Beta short-read assay to sequence DNA from cultured CD4+ T cells. From the PCR reads, TCRdb called clonotypes with MiXCR, one entry per CDR3 protein. The sample shows 12,000 to 15,000 distinct CDR3 sequences, about 32% of them seen only once. Sequencing was carried out using cultured CD4+ T cells from blood. The rearrangement links TRBV9 to TRBJ2-7; D is ambiguous. The sequence was collected from a human donor with COVID-19. The CDR3 spells CASSVAYGNYEQYF. The DNA of the CDR3 is TGTGCCAGCAGCGTAGCTTACGGAAACTACGAGCAGTACTTC.